The present T cell receptor (beta chain) was sequenced within a study of sequential checkpoint blockade in melanoma. Study in general: Arm A got nivolumab then ipilimumab; arm B the reverse, 1:1. Each arm's sequence ended with maintenance nivolumab.

Method: immunoSEQ multiplex PCR; TCRdb's copy keeps in-frame clones and lacks some. This table holds 10,000 to 11,000 clones, approximately 60% found once. The J segment lost 2 bases and the V segment lost 1 base, leaving 5 bases of the junction unmatched. The CDR3 spans 15 residues. Germline V gene sequence: CDR1 GTSNPN, CDR2 SVGIG (reference sequence). Noted treatment: randomized to nivolumab then ipilimumab (arm A) or the reverse (arm B). Patients had received no earlier DNA-damaging chemotherapy. From thawed PBMCs, live CD3+CD8+ cells negative for CD19 and CD56 were sorted. Material: CD8+ T cells sorted from blood (inferred from file names), obtained from a patient given nivolumab and ipilimumab in sequence. This sequence originates from a human donor with melanoma. This chain joins TRBV30 and TRBJ2-3, with TRBD2 matching 8 bases. The chain's CDR3 is CAWSEGSGVTDTQYF. The CDR3 coding sequence is TGTGCCTGGAGTGAAGGTAGCGGGGTCACAGATACGCAGTATTTT.